Below, one T cell receptor (beta chain) is given with its context. The data were taken from a study of T cell changes during pregnancy in multiple sclerosis. The repertoire was sequenced with immunoSEQ multiplex PCR; TCRdb's copy has only in-frame clones and lacks some. The profile covers under 85,000 clones, with about 93% appearing a single time and 0.4% to 0.6% taken by the ten largest. The specimen comprised CD4+ T cells from peripheral blood mononuclear cells, sampled in the second trimester of pregnancy. The source is a female donor with multiple sclerosis, enrolled in a pregnancy study.

CDR3 in amino acids: CASSWNRDTNTEAFF. CDR3 sequence (DNA): TGTGCCAGCAGCTGGAACAGGGATACGAACACTGAAGCTTTCTTT. V usage is TRBV27 and J usage is TRBJ1-1; TRBD1 is a possible D gene (6 bases). V was cut by 6 bases and J by 1 base, with 15 bases left in between. The germline gives CDR1 MNHEY, CDR2 SMNVEV (reference sequence). The CDR3 is 15 amino acids.